This T cell receptor (beta chain) is from a study of blood T cell repertoires in COVID-19. Looking at the study overall: Italy, Spain and the United States were the sources of the convalescent and acute COVID-19 samples.

Germline V gene lookup returns CDR1 SGHRS and CDR2 YFSETQ. Trimming removed 4 bases from V and 3 bases from J; junction bases left unmatched: 12. The CDR3 spans 16 residues. This clone has more than one count but fewer than ten. Authors' analysis steps: By means of reference gene primer amplification, nucleated cell counts were estimated. Data came from immunoSEQ multiplex PCR; TCRdb stores just in-frame clones and leaves some out. The D gene and trimming were derived from the DNA, and the V and J assignments and clone size from that table. This sample has fewer than 250,000 clones; over 80% occur once, and the top ten carry around 6.4%.

Sequencing was performed on peripheral blood. The genes are TRBV5-1 and TRBJ2-5; 7 bases match TRBD2. This receptor was taken from a woman aged 60-75 years with active or convalescent COVID-19. CDR3 region: CASSAQGAGVEETQYF. The CDR3, as DNA: TGCGCCAGCAGCGCACAAGGTGCGGGAGTGGAAGAGACCCAGTACTTC.